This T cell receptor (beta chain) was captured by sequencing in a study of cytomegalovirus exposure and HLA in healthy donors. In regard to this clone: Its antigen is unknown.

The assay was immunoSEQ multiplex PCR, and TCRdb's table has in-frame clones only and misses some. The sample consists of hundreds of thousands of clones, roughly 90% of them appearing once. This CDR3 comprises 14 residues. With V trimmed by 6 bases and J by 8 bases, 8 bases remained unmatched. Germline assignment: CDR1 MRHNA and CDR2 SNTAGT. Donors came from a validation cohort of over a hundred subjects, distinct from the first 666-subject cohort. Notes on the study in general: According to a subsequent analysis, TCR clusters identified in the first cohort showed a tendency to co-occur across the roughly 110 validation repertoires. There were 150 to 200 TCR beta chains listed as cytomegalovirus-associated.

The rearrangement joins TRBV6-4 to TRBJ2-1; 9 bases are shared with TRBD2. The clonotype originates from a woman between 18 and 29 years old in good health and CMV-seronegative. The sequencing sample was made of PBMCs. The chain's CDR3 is CASRGLAGSDEQFF. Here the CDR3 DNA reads TGTGCCAGCAGAGGGCTAGCGGGAAGCGATGAGCAGTTCTTC.